This paragraph reports one TCR beta chain. Its antigen remains unknown. This entry comes from a study of cytomegalovirus exposure and HLA in healthy donors. Findings and caveats of the study: Trimming of TCR beta V- and J-genes showed a link, identified in a later analysis, to a missense DCLRE1C variant. Earlier analysis found most TCR beta V segments productive about 90% or about 30% of the time.

Germline V gene lookup returns CDR1 SGDLS and CDR2 YYNGEE. The length of the CDR3 is 14 residues. V dropped 4 bases and J dropped 10 bases, with 15 bases sitting between them. This PCR relied on a set of 60 Vbeta primers and 13 Jbeta primers. Profiling relied on immunoSEQ multiplex PCR, and the TCRdb table lists in-frame clones only, not all of them. The table has 70,000 to 95,000 clones, approximately 80% seen once. The clonotype was recovered from a middle-aged man in good health and CMV-seronegative. Specimen: PBMCs. The chain has TRBV9 and TRBJ1-6, with no clear D. CDR3 sequence reads: CASSKTVGASPLHF. The CDR3 coding sequence is TGTGCCAGCAGCAAAACAGTGGGAGCATCACCCCTCCACTTT.